The rows below give T cell receptor beta chains drawn from one sample of a study of PD-L1 blockade in urothelial cancer. Repertoires were generated with immunoSEQ multiplex PCR, while TCRdb's copy carries only in-frame clones and drops some. Found here are tens of thousands of clones, roughly four fifths of them singletons; the top ten hold roughly 4%. Specimen: PBMCs, collected around atezolizumab (anti-PD-L1) treatment. Every receptor here comes from a man aged 65-85 years with urothelial cancer. Both conserved end residues are part of each CDR3. D genes are given only for firm matches. The size of a clone is reported for some rows only, either as once, few or many, or as a class for expanded clones.

v_gene	j_gene	d_gene	abundance	CDR3aa	CDR3nt
TRBV7-8	TRBJ2-5	NA	NA	CASSLSGDQETQYF	TGTGCCAGCAGCTTATCCGGGGACCAAGAGACCCAGTACTTC
TRBV7-2	TRBJ2-3	NA	NA	CASSLGSRGMRDTQYF	TGTGCCAGCAGCTTAGGTAGCAGGGGAATGAGAGATACGCAGTATTTT
TRBV19	TRBJ1-5	NA	once	CASTLGAGANQPQHF	TGTGCCAGTACCCTGGGGGCAGGGGCAAATCAGCCCCAGCATTTT
TRBV5-8	TRBJ1-5	TRBD1	few	CASSPGTVSNQPQHF	TGTGCCAGCAGCCCCGGGACAGTTAGCAATCAGCCCCAGCATTTT
TRBV6-1	TRBJ2-3	TRBD2	NA	CASSDQAGGRDTQYF	TGTGCCAGCAGTGATCAGGCGGGGGGAAGAGATACGCAGTATTTT
TRBV7-6	TRBJ2-5	NA	few	CASSYGPGETQYF	TGTGCCAGCAGCTATGGGCCGGGGGAGACCCAGTACTTC
TRBV19	TRBJ2-7	NA	once	CASSTYGGALYEQYF	TGTGCCAGTAGTACCTATGGAGGGGCACTCTACGAGCAGTACTTC
TRBV19	TRBJ2-2	TRBD2	few	CASTSGGRTGELFF	TGTGCCAGTACTAGCGGAGGAAGGACCGGGGAGCTGTTTTTT
TRBV7-3	TRBJ1-3	NA	NA	CASSISGGAGNTIYF	TGTGCCAGCAGCATAAGCGGGGGGGCTGGAAACACCATATATTTT
TRBV7-2	TRBJ2-3	NA	NA	CASSLAGTGVTDTQYF	TGTGCCAGCAGCTTAGCAGGAACGGGAGTGACAGATACGCAGTATTTT
TRBV7-8	TRBJ2-2	TRBD1	NA	CASRIGQGVTGELFF	TGTGCCAGCAGGATCGGACAGGGGGTCACCGGGGAGCTGTTTTTT
TRBV5-1	TRBJ2-1	TRBD2	few	CASSLAAGAYEQFF	TGCGCCAGCAGCTTGGCAGCGGGAGCCTATGAGCAGTTCTTC
TRBV4-3	TRBJ2-1	TRBD2	NA	CASSLNPPLAGARDEQFF	TGCGCCAGCAGCCTTAATCCCCCTCTAGCGGGAGCTCGGGATGAGCAGTTCTTC
TRBV18	TRBJ1-2	TRBD1	NA	CASSPPGTVTYGYTF	TGTGCCAGCTCACCACCGGGGACAGTTACTTATGGCTACACCTTC
TRBV21-1	TRBJ1-5	NA	NA	CARPLRGSEQPQHF	TGTGCCAGACCACTGAGGGGGTCGGAGCAGCCCCAGCATTTT
TRBV29-1	TRBJ2-7	TRBD1	NA	CSVTGTGRSEQYF	TGCAGCGTCACCGGGACAGGGAGGAGCGAGCAGTACTTC
TRBV11-2	TRBJ2-3	NA	NA	CASRSGQLKVTDTQYF	TGTGCCAGCAGATCCGGACAGCTTAAAGTCACAGATACGCAGTATTTT
TRBV18	TRBJ2-3	TRBD2	NA	CASSPRTSAYSTDTQYF	TGTGCCAGCTCACCAAGGACTAGCGCTTATAGCACAGATACGCAGTATTTT
TRBV15	TRBJ1-5	TRBD1	NA	CATSRDLGTGIQPQHF	TGTGCCACCAGCAGAGATTTGGGGACAGGGATTCAGCCCCAGCATTTT
TRBV4-1	TRBJ1-6	NA	NA	CASSQDLDWNSPLHF	TGCGCCAGCAGCCAAGATCTGGACTGGAATTCACCCCTCCACTTT
TRBV15	TRBJ2-7	NA	NA	CATSRDPDSEQYF	TGTGCCACCAGCAGAGATCCCGACTCCGAGCAGTACTTC
TRBV5-6	TRBJ1-2	NA	NA	CASSFQGSGYTF	TGTGCCAGCAGCTTCCAGGGATCCGGCTACACCTTC
TRBV27	TRBJ1-5	NA	few	CASSSQVGLTVQPQHF	TGTGCCAGCAGTTCCCAAGTGGGCTTAACAGTTCAGCCCCAGCATTTT
TRBV19	TRBJ2-2	NA	NA	CASKSDTTLSGELFF	TGTGCCAGTAAGTCGGACACTACATTGTCCGGGGAGCTGTTTTTT
TRBV15	TRBJ1-4	TRBD1	NA	CATSGRTGGDEKLFF	TGTGCCACCAGCGGGCGGACAGGGGGAGACGAAAAACTGTTTTTT
TRBV30	TRBJ1-1	NA	NA	CAWSSRPPGNTEAFF	TGTGCCTGGAGTTCAAGGCCCCCGGGGAACACTGAAGCTTTCTTT
TRBV7-2	TRBJ2-7	TRBD1	NA	CASSLRVYSQDRAYEQYF	TGTGCCAGCAGCTTACGCGTTTACTCCCAGGACAGGGCCTACGAGCAGTACTTC
TRBV5-1	TRBJ2-1	TRBD2	NA	CASSSSGRAGNEQFF	TGCGCCAGCAGCTCTAGCGGGAGAGCGGGCAATGAGCAGTTCTTC
TRBV5-1	TRBJ1-2	NA	few	CASSPTQGNHGYTF	TGCGCCAGCAGCCCTACCCAGGGGAATCATGGCTACACCTTC
TRBV5-8	TRBJ2-5	NA	NA	CASSRGQLETQYF	TGTGCCAGCAGCCGAGGACAGTTGGAGACCCAGTACTTC
TRBV5-4	TRBJ2-5	NA	NA	CASSSPRAETQYF	TGTGCCAGCAGCTCCCCGCGGGCAGAGACCCAGTACTTC
TRBV18	TRBJ1-4	NA	NA	CASGQNHREKLFF	TGTGCCAGTGGACAAAACCATCGAGAAAAACTGTTTTTT
TRBV10-3	TRBJ2-1	TRBD2	NA	CAINPSGRTNEQFF	TGTGCCATCAACCCTAGCGGGAGGACCAATGAGCAGTTCTTC
TRBV4-1	TRBJ1-5	NA	NA	CASSQDPGYSNQPQHF	TGCGCCAGCAGCCAAGATCCGGGGTATAGCAATCAGCCCCAGCATTTT
TRBV7-8	TRBJ2-7	NA	once	CASSLGGGASPYEQYF	TGTGCCAGCAGCTTAGGAGGGGGGGCATCCCCCTACGAGCAGTACTTC
TRBV5-5	TRBJ2-1	TRBD2	NA	CASSFSGRRYNEQFF	TGTGCCAGCAGCTTTAGCGGGAGACGTTACAATGAGCAGTTCTTC
TRBV28	TRBJ1-2	TRBD1	NA	CASSFRDRSNYGYTF	TGTGCCAGCAGTTTCCGGGACAGGTCTAACTATGGCTACACCTTC
TRBV28	TRBJ1-5	NA	NA	CASSLSGFRSNQPQHF	TGTGCCAGCAGTTTATCGGGGTTTCGGAGCAATCAGCCCCAGCATTTT
TRBV27	TRBJ2-5	NA	NA	CASSTPGLAQETQYF	TGTGCCAGCAGTACCCCGGGTCTTGCCCAAGAGACCCAGTACTTC
TRBV28	TRBJ1-1	NA	NA	CASSLSLGGGAFF	TGTGCCAGCAGTTTATCACTAGGCGGGGGAGCTTTCTTT
TRBV7-2	TRBJ2-2	TRBD1	few	CASSLGTGRTGELFF	TGTGCCAGCAGCTTAGGGACAGGGCGCACCGGGGAGCTGTTTTTT
TRBV5-5	TRBJ2-3	NA	NA	CASSLSLGLTDTQYF	TGTGCCAGCAGCTTATCACTAGGTCTGACAGATACGCAGTATTTT
TRBV19	TRBJ2-5	NA	NA	CASRPGQQETQYF	TGTGCCAGTAGGCCGGGACAACAAGAGACCCAGTACTTC
TRBV15	TRBJ1-5	NA	NA	CATSRDHRVLSNQPQHF	TGTGCCACCAGCAGAGATCACAGGGTATTGAGCAATCAGCCCCAGCATTTT
TRBV11-3	TRBJ2-2	NA	once	CASSLVTPDTGELFF	TGTGCCAGCAGCTTAGTAACCCCGGACACCGGGGAGCTGTTTTTT
TRBV5-1	TRBJ2-5	TRBD1	few	CASGQGAIAQETQYF	TGCGCCAGCGGACAGGGTGCAATAGCACAAGAGACCCAGTACTTC
TRBV6-1	TRBJ2-1	TRBD2	NA	CATSGTSGGREEQFF	TGTGCCACAAGCGGGACTAGCGGGGGTAGAGAGGAGCAGTTCTTC
TRBV6-5	TRBJ2-7	TRBD1	NA	CAVLGTGKGGEQYF	TGTGCCGTCCTTGGGACAGGGAAAGGAGGCGAGCAGTACTTC
TRBV7-2	TRBJ2-5	TRBD1	NA	CASSFGDRVQETQYF	TGTGCCAGCAGCTTCGGCGACAGGGTCCAAGAGACCCAGTACTTC
TRBV5-1	TRBJ2-7	NA	NA	CASSSGWSDEQYF	TGCGCCAGCAGTTCCGGGTGGAGCGACGAGCAGTACTTC
TRBV27	TRBJ2-2	TRBD1	once	CASRHFPGQGSTGELFF	TGTGCCAGCAGACATTTTCCGGGACAGGGGTCCACCGGGGAGCTGTTTTTT
TRBV10-3	TRBJ2-1	TRBD1	few	CAISATGGEQFF	TGTGCCATCAGCGCGACAGGGGGTGAGCAGTTCTTC
TRBV19	TRBJ1-5	TRBD1	NA	CASSPKDRGSNQPQHF	TGTGCCAGTAGCCCTAAGGACAGGGGAAGCAATCAGCCCCAGCATTTT
TRBV7-9	TRBJ1-5	NA	NA	CASSRREDQPQHF	TGTGCCAGCAGTAGGAGGGAGGATCAGCCCCAGCATTTT